This T cell receptor beta chain was profiled in a study of blood T cell repertoires in COVID-19. Study overall: Material from acute and convalescent COVID-19 was sourced from the United States, Italy and Spain.

The authors' processing: Amplified reference gene primers provided the basis for estimating nucleated cell counts. The table came from immunoSEQ multiplex PCR; TCRdb's copy has only in-frame clones and leaves some out. Clone size and V and J calls were adopted from that table, with D and trimming inferred from the DNA. The profile covers 250,000 to 300,000 clones, with about 90% appearing a single time and 2% to 2.5% taken by the ten largest. This CDR3 has 15 residues. Germline V gives CDR1 MNHEY, CDR2 SVGAGI. V was pared by 5 bases and J by 7 bases, with 7 bases of the junction left unmatched. The TCR comes from a woman aged 50 to 65 who had recovered from COVID-19. This chain connects TRBV6-5 to TRBJ1-4; the match to TRBD1 covers 10 bases. The material sequenced was peripheral blood. CDR3: CASSNAGQGVEKLFF. The CDR3 nucleotides read TGTGCCAGCAGTAACGCCGGACAGGGGGTTGAAAAACTGTTTTTT.